Shown below are 26 T cell receptor beta chains from a single sample sequenced in a study of blood T cell repertoires in COVID-19. The data were produced by immunoSEQ multiplex PCR, yet TCRdb's version contains in-frame clones alone and is incomplete. The top ten hold roughly 5.1% of the sample, which has about 200,000 clones, approximately 78% seen once. Sequencing was done on a sample of peripheral blood. These receptors all come from a woman aged 70-85 years with COVID-19, enrolled during active disease.

This chain joins TRBV15 and TRBJ2-7; TRBD2 matches 10 bases. Germline CDR1 and CDR2: LNHNV and YYDKDF (reference sequence). The CDR3 has 16 residues. The V and J ends lost 0 bases and 5 bases, in that order; junction bases with no gene match: 7. The CDR3 DNA reads TGTGCCACCAGCAGAGATCTAGCGGGAGTTGGCCACGAGCAGTACTTC. Translation gives CATSRDLAGVGHEQYF.

CDR3 region: CASSRSTADTQYF. The CDR3 coding sequence is TGTGCCAGTAGTAGGTCTACAGCAGATACGCAGTATTTT. This chain uses TRBV19 with TRBJ2-3; D gene uncertain. V was trimmed by 4 bases and J by 4 bases, leaving 9 bases between them. The CDR3 loop spans 13 amino acids. The germline V gene has CDR1 LNHDA and CDR2 SQIVND (reference sequence).

The chain uses TRBV7-2 and TRBJ2-1; 7 positions match TRBD1. The V and J ends lost 7 bases and 9 bases, in that order; junction bases with no gene match: 6. The CDR3 spans 12 residues. Germline V gene data show CDR1 as SGHTA and CDR2 as FQGNSA. The CDR3 here is CASNDRAGEQFF. CDR3 bases: TGTGCCAGCAACGACAGGGCGGGTGAGCAGTTCTTC.

CDR3 region: CASSRTGYNEQFF. For the CDR3, the DNA is TGTGCCAGCAGTAGGACAGGTTACAATGAGCAGTTCTTC. This chain connects TRBV6-2 or TRBV6-3 to TRBJ2-1, with 7 bases lining up with TRBD1. CDR3 length equals 13 residues. J lost 4 bases, V lost 5 bases, and 2 bases had no gene match. The germline V gene encodes CDR1 MNHEY and CDR2 SVGEGT.

The V call is TRBV18, the J call TRBJ2-7, with TRBD1 matching 9 bases. From germline, CDR1 is KGHSH and CDR2 LQKENI. Trimming at V came to 4 bases and at J to 6 bases, leaving 7 bases not matched to a gene. CDR3 length equals 14 residues. Here the CDR3 DNA reads TGTGCCAGCTCACAACAGGGGGCGCTGGGCGAGCAGTACTTC. Protein: CASSQQGALGEQYF. Based on the CDR3 plus reference TRBV18 and TRBJ2-7, the full variable domain is NAGVMQNPRHLVRRRGQEARLRCSPMKGHSHVYWYRQLPEEGLKFMVYLQKENIIDESGMPKERFSAEFPKEGPSILRIQQVVRGDSAAYFCASSQQGALGEQYFGPGTRLTVT.

The V gene is TRBV5-1, the J gene TRBJ2-7, with TRBD1 matching over 9 bases. The CDR3 has 16 amino acids. V lost 4 bases and J lost 3; bases outside the gene matches: 11. Germline V gene sequence: CDR1 SGHRS, CDR2 YFSETQ. CDR3 sequence: CASSLDPGTGIYEQYF. CDR3 nucleotides: TGCGCCAGCAGCCTGGACCCCGGGACAGGGATCTACGAGCAGTACTTC.

The chain is built from TRBV5-1 and TRBJ2-1; TRBD2 aligns across 10 bases. There are 15 residues in the CDR3. Germline V gives CDR1 SGHRS, CDR2 YFSETQ. V gave up 0 bases and J gave up 10 bases; unmatched junction bases: 7. The CDR3 DNA follows: TGCGCCAGCAGCTTGGCCGGACTAGCGGTTTCAGAGCAGTTCTTC. This sequence encodes CASSLAGLAVSEQFF.

The count of this clone is one. The CDR3 here is CARGLSISYNEQFF. The CDR3 bases are TGTGCCCGGGGACTATCTATCTCCTACAATGAGCAGTTCTTC. The chain links TRBV3-1 (or the pseudogene TRBV3-2) to TRBJ2-1; TRBD2 agrees at 7 bases. CDR1 LGHDT and CDR2 YNNKEL come from the germline V gene (reference sequence). This CDR3 comprises 14 residues. The trim removed 11 bases at V and 0 bases at J, leaving 7 bases unmatched.

This chain links TRBV6-6 with TRBJ1-2; D perhaps matches TRBD1 (6 bases). The CDR3 runs 15 residues. Trimming stripped 6 bases from V and 3 bases from J, with 17 bases between. Germline V gene lookup returns CDR1 MNHNY and CDR2 SVGAGI (reference sequence). This CDR3 is CASRRDKEGHYGYTF. Here the CDR3 DNA reads TGTGCCAGCAGACGGGACAAAGAAGGGCACTATGGCTACACCTTC.

The chain is built from TRBV7-2 and TRBJ2-5, with 7 bases fitting TRBD1. The V gene end was trimmed by 5 bases and the J gene end by 1 base; junction bases not matched to a gene: 10. Germline V gene lookup returns CDR1 SGHTA and CDR2 FQGNSA. CDR3 length equals 16 residues. CDR3 region: CASSPGTAVFQETQYF. The CDR3 DNA sequence: TGTGCCAGCAGCCCAGGGACAGCAGTTTTCCAAGAGACCCAGTACTTC.

This sequence joins TRBV6-6 and TRBJ2-7, with TRBD1 identical over 9 bases. The CDR3 length is 16 residues. V trimming: 6 bases; J trimming: 1 base; junction bases outside the gene matches: 10. Germline values: CDR1 MNHNY, CDR2 SVGAGI (reference sequence). CDR3 bases: TGTGCCAGCAGAAGCCAACAGGGGGCAGAATCCTACGAGCAGTACTTC. It translates to CASRSQQGAESYEQYF.

The J gene is TRBJ1-2, the V gene TRBV5-1; D is undetermined. Germline CDR1 reads SGHRS; CDR2 reads YFSETQ. V shed 3 bases and J shed 0 bases, with 12 bases lying between them. This CDR3 region has 15 residues. The DNA for the CDR3 is TGCGCCAGCAGCTACGGGGTTGAAACTAACTATGGCTACACCTTC. This codes for CASSYGVETNYGYTF.

The rearrangement uses TRBV7-9 and TRBJ2-1, with a weak D call TRBD2 (5 bases). CDR1 is SEHNR, CDR2 FQNEAQ, per germline (reference sequence). The CDR3 consists of 13 residues. The V end lost 6 bases, the J end lost 6 bases, and 12 bases lay between the germline ends. CDR3 in amino acids: CASRSDSLNEQFF. Written as DNA, the CDR3 is TGTGCCAGCAGATCGGACTCTCTCAATGAGCAGTTCTTC.

The V gene is TRBV6-4, the J gene TRBJ2-7; 7 bases align to TRBD2. The V gene's germline CDR1 is MRHNA and CDR2 SNTAGT. This CDR3 spans 16 amino acids. V dropped 2 bases and J dropped 3; count of bases not matched to a gene: 10. The CDR3 here is CASSDPVGLDYYEQYF. The CDR3 DNA reads as TGTGCCAGCAGTGACCCCGTCGGACTAGATTACTACGAGCAGTACTTC.

This clone was counted a single time. The gene calls are TRBV21-1 and TRBJ1-3; TRBD1 reflects the table's D call only, with no check against the DNA. TRBV21-1 is designated a pseudogene. CDR3 size: 19 residues. CDR3 nucleotides: TGTGCCAGCAGCAATCCCCGTCCTGGACAGGGAACGAGTGGAAACACCATATATTTT. Its translation: CASSNPRPGQGTSGNTIYF.

The rearrangement joins TRBV7-2 to TRBJ2-1; TRBD2 matches at 7 bases. The CDR3 loop spans 14 amino acids. Germline V CDR1 and CDR2: SGHTA, FQGNSA. Trimming cost V 3 bases and J 10 bases; bases outside gene matches: 9. CDR3 sequence reads: CASSLSRAGGEQFF. As DNA, the CDR3 is TGTGCCAGCAGCTTGAGTCGGGCCGGGGGGGAGCAGTTCTTC.

Notes on this clone: Additional DNA sequences in this sample encode the identical CDR3. J is TRBJ2-1 and V is TRBV18, with TRBD2 identical over 7 bases. V was clipped by 3 bases and J by 6 bases; unmatched bases: 2. The CDR3 is 13 amino acids. The germline CDR1 and CDR2 sequences are KGHSH and LQKENI. The CDR3 nucleotides are TGTGCCAGCTCACCGGGGGGGGTCAATGAGCAGTTCTTC. Translated, it gives CASSPGGVNEQFF.

The chain links TRBV30 to TRBJ2-1; maybe TRBD2 (5 bases). Trimming stripped 4 bases from V and 0 bases from J, with 16 bases between. Per germline, CDR1 GTSNPN and CDR2 SVGIG (reference sequence). This CDR3 is 16 amino acids long. CDR3 DNA: TGTGCCTGGATCCCCCCGCGGGTAGGCTCCTACAATGAGCAGTTCTTC. It specifies CAWIPPRVGSYNEQFF. Full variable domain (remainder filled in from reference TRBV30 and TRBJ2-1): SQTIHQWPATLVQPVGSPLSLECTVEGTSNPNLYWYRQAAGRGLQLLFYSVGIGQISSEVPQNLSASRPQDRQFILSSKKLLLSDSGFYLCAWIPPRVGSYNEQFFGPGTRLTVL.

V is TRBV27 and J is TRBJ1-2; 7 bases agree with TRBD1. Germline V gene lookup returns CDR1 MNHEY and CDR2 SMNVEV (reference sequence). This CDR3 has 15 amino acids. J lost 6 bases, V lost 5 bases, and 12 bases had no gene match. The DNA of the CDR3 is TGTGCCAGCAGTAAATCCGGACCCACAGGGGATGGCTACACCTTC. This sequence encodes CASSKSGPTGDGYTF.

This chain joins TRBV29-1 and TRBJ2-5, with a possible D match to TRBD1 (5 bases). The CDR3 covers 13 residues. Germline CDR1 and CDR2: SQVTM and ANQGSEA. V was clipped by 7 bases and J by 2 bases, with 14 bases between them. The CDR3 nucleotides read TGCAGCGGTAAGACAGTAGTTCAAGAGACCCAGTACTTC. Translation: CSGKTVVQETQYF.

The chain is built from TRBV24-1 and TRBJ2-1, with 13 bases fitting TRBD2. Trimming at V came to 3 bases and at J to 8 bases, leaving 6 bases not matched to a gene. The CDR3 consists of 16 residues. In germline, CDR1 is KGHDR, CDR2 SFDVKD. The chain's CDR3 is CATSDPGTSGTHEQFF. Here the CDR3 DNA reads TGTGCCACCAGTGATCCTGGGACTAGCGGGACCCATGAGCAGTTCTTC.

This clone appeared a few times. This rearrangement joins TRBV5-1 to TRBJ2-2; 7 bases match TRBD2. The CDR3 totals 19 residues. The germline V gene encodes CDR1 SGHRS and CDR2 YFSETQ. Trimming at V came to 3 bases and at J to 7 bases, leaving 21 bases not matched to a gene. The CDR3 coding sequence is TGCGCCAGCAGCTCTCAGATTGGTCTGGGACTCACGGGAGGCGGGGAGCTGTTTTTT. It translates to CASSSQIGLGLTGGGELFF. The full variable domain, completed using reference TRBV5-1 and TRBJ2-2, is KAGVTQTPRYLIKTRGQQVTLSCSPISGHRSVSWYQQTPGQGLQFLFEYFSETQRNKGNFPGRFSGRQFSNSRSEMNVSTLELGDSALYLCASSSQIGLGLTGGGELFFGEGSRLTVL.

V usage is TRBV13 and J usage is TRBJ2-7; the D gene is possibly TRBD2 (7 bases). Germline V CDR1 and CDR2: PRHDT, FYEKMQ (reference sequence). V lost 4 bases, J lost 2 bases, and 12 bases lay in between. CDR3 length: 14 residues. CDR3 loop: CASSSLGGAYEQYF. CDR3 sequence (DNA): TGTGCCAGCAGCTCCCTAGGGGGGGCCTACGAGCAGTACTTC.

The chain is built from TRBV6-5 and TRBJ2-7, with TRBD2 as a possible D gene (5 bases). The CDR3 is 15 amino acids. V was pared by 0 bases and J by 1 base, with 10 bases between. The germline gives CDR1 MNHEY, CDR2 SVGAGI. This CDR3 reads CASSYSSGKSYEQYF. The DNA of the CDR3 is TGTGCCAGCAGTTACTCCAGCGGAAAATCCTACGAGCAGTACTTC.

J is TRBJ2-5 and V is TRBV7-7, with TRBD2 matching over 7 bases. J lost 5 bases, V lost 2 bases, and 8 bases had no gene match. This CDR3 has 15 amino acids. Germline CDR1 is SSHAT and CDR2 is FNYEAQ (reference sequence). The CDR3 bases are TGTGCCAGCAGCTTATGGGCGGGAGATTCGGAGACCCAGTACTTC. Encoded protein: CASSLWAGDSETQYF.

The chain has TRBV3-1 (or the pseudogene TRBV3-2) and TRBJ2-3, with D tentatively TRBD2 (6 bases). Germline V lookup: CDR1 LGHDT, CDR2 YNNKEL (reference sequence). Trimming stripped 3 bases from V and 5 bases from J, with 12 bases between. This CDR3 spans 14 amino acids. CDR3 coding DNA: TGTGCCAGCAGCCATCGGAGGGCCCTAGATACGCAGTATTTT. It yields the protein CASSHRRALDTQYF.